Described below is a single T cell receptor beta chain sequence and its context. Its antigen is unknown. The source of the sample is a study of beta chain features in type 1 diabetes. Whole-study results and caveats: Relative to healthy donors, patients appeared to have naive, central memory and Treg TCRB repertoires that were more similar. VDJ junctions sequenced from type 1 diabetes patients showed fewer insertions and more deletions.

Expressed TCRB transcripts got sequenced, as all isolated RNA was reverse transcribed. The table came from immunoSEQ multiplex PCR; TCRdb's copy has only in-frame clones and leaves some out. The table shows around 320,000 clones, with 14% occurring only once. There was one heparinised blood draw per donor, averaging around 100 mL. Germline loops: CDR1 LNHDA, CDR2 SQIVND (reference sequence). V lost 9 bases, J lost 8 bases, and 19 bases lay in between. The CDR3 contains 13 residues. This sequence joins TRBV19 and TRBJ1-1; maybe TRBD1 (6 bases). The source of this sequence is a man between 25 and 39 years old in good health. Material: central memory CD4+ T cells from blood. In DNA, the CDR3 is TGTGCCAGCCAGCCCGGGGGCCTGGGGGAAGCTTTCTTT. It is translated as CASQPGGLGEAFF.